This T cell receptor (beta chain) came from a study of shared clonotypes between healthy human individuals. The CDR3 consists of 13 residues. CDR1 is SEHNR and CDR2 is FQNEAQ in the germline V gene (reference sequence). V lost 5 bases and J 7 bases, leaving 15 bases between the germline ends. The data were produced by immunoSEQ multiplex PCR, yet TCRdb's version contains in-frame clones alone and is incomplete. The repertoire consists of fewer than 600,000 clones, with roughly four fifths occurring once and the leading ten covering around 13%. Specimen: PBMCs. The V gene is TRBV7-9, the J gene TRBJ2-7; D may match TRBD1 or TRBD2 (6 bases each). The TCR originated in a woman between 35 and 50 years old in good health. Some clones in this sample may be carry-over from other donors' samples. DNA of the CDR3: TGTGCCAGCAGCCGAGACGGGGGCCGAGAGCAGTACTTC. It translates to CASSRDGGREQYF.